The present entry profiles one TCR beta chain with its context. Its antigen is not identified. This CDR3 region has 18 residues. Trimming cost V 0 bases and J 2 bases, with 18 bases left between them. Germline V lookup: CDR1 ENHRY, CDR2 SYGVKD. The source of the sample is a study of radiation and T cells in renal cell carcinoma. Study findings and constraints: No pretreatment tumor biopsies were available for baseline clonotypes.

Measured with immunoSEQ multiplex PCR; TCRdb has only the in-frame clones, and not every one. Here the sample spans about 77,000 clones, around four fifths being singletons. The time point denotes: blood 4 weeks post-SBRT, at nephrectomy. Specified treatment: 15 Gy SBRT to primary tumor, nephrectomy 4 weeks later. Nephrectomy followed 15 Gy stereotactic body radiation by 4 weeks. After SBRT, blood was collected at 2 and 4 weeks, plus baseline. Sequencing was performed on blood, taken from a patient whose treatment included radiotherapy and nephrectomy. This clonotype originated in a woman between 55 and 75 years old with renal cell carcinoma. This sequence joins TRBV10-3 and TRBJ2-3; tentatively, D is TRBD1 (7 bases). CDR3 residues: CAISESTQGGTATDTQYF. The CDR3 DNA reads TGTGCCATCAGTGAGTCGACTCAGGGGGGAACAGCCACAGATACGCAGTATTTT.